This is a list of T cell receptor beta chains from one sample in a study of cytomegalovirus exposure and HLA in healthy donors. TCRdb's table, derived via immunoSEQ multiplex PCR, lists solely in-frame clones and lacks some. The repertoire holds about 190,000 clones, roughly 13% seen once, with approximately 8.4% in the top ten. Material for sequencing was PBMCs. The origin of the receptors is a man over 45 in good health and CMV-seropositive. Each CDR3 is given with its conserved first and last residue. A D gene is named only where the DNA matches it firmly. Clone size is stated in some rows and not others, as once, few, many or a class when expanded.

abundance: NA; j_gene: TRBJ2-3; v_gene: TRBV15; d_gene: NA; CDR3nt: TGTGCCACCAGCAGACCCGAAGGAGGCGGTACGCAGTATTTT; CDR3aa: CATSRPEGGGTQYF
abundance: NA; j_gene: TRBJ1-3; v_gene: TRBV19; d_gene: TRBD1; CDR3nt: TGTGCCAGTACCAGACAGGGCTCTGGAAACACCATATATTTT; CDR3aa: CASTRQGSGNTIYF
abundance: few; j_gene: TRBJ1-4; v_gene: TRBV28; d_gene: TRBD1; CDR3nt: TGTGCCAGCAGCTCCGGACAGGGCCCAAAACTGTTTTTT; CDR3aa: CASSSGQGPKLFF
abundance: few; j_gene: TRBJ2-3; v_gene: TRBV10-1; d_gene: TRBD2; CDR3nt: TGCGCCAGCAGTGAGAGGTGGGCGGGGGGGAGTTCGACGCAGTATTTT; CDR3aa: CASSERWAGGSSTQYF
abundance: few; j_gene: TRBJ1-1; v_gene: TRBV7-3; d_gene: NA; CDR3nt: TGTGCCAGCAGCTTAGACCGGGGGGCTACTGAAGCTTTCTTT; CDR3aa: CASSLDRGATEAFF
abundance: NA; j_gene: TRBJ2-5; v_gene: TRBV6-6; d_gene: NA; CDR3nt: TGTGCCAGCAGTTTCCTCCCGGAGACCCAGTACTTC; CDR3aa: CASSFLPETQYF
abundance: few; j_gene: TRBJ1-3; v_gene: TRBV9; d_gene: NA; CDR3nt: TGTGCCAGCAGCGTAGATGTGGCCTCTGGAAACACCATATATTTT; CDR3aa: CASSVDVASGNTIYF
abundance: few; j_gene: TRBJ2-5; v_gene: TRBV19; d_gene: TRBD1; CDR3nt: TGTGCCGTTGGATCCGGGACAGGAGAGACCCAGTACTTC; CDR3aa: CAVGSGTGETQYF
abundance: NA; j_gene: TRBJ2-6; v_gene: TRBV5-4; d_gene: TRBD1; CDR3nt: TGTGCCAGCAGCTTGAGGGGGCCCCCTGGGGCCAACGTCCTGACTTTC; CDR3aa: CASSLRGPPGANVLTF
abundance: NA; j_gene: TRBJ1-1; v_gene: TRBV9; d_gene: NA; CDR3nt: TGTGCCAGCAGCGTGACAAGCATGAACACTGAAGCTTTCTTT; CDR3aa: CASSVTSMNTEAFF
abundance: NA; j_gene: TRBJ2-3; v_gene: TRBV4-3; d_gene: TRBD1; CDR3nt: TGCGCCAGCAGCCCCGGACAGGGGTTTACAGATACGCAGTATTTT; CDR3aa: CASSPGQGFTDTQYF
abundance: few; j_gene: TRBJ2-3; v_gene: TRBV19; d_gene: TRBD2; CDR3nt: TGTGCCAGTAGTATGATGAGTCGGGGCCGACTAGCGGGGCTTAGGGAGACGCAGTATTTT; CDR3aa: CASSMMSRGRLAGLRETQYF
abundance: NA; j_gene: TRBJ1-2; v_gene: TRBV5-6; d_gene: NA; CDR3nt: TGTGCCAGCAGCTCGAAAGCGGGGGCGGGTGGCTACACCTTC; CDR3aa: CASSSKAGAGGYTF
abundance: few; j_gene: TRBJ1-5; v_gene: TRBV7-9; d_gene: NA; CDR3nt: TGTGCCAGCAGCCCTTCCCCTGGCAATCAGCCCCAGCATTTT; CDR3aa: CASSPSPGNQPQHF
abundance: few; j_gene: TRBJ2-7; v_gene: TRBV5-1; d_gene: TRBD1; CDR3nt: TGCGCCAGCAGCTTGCCGGGACAGAACTACGAGCAGTACTTC; CDR3aa: CASSLPGQNYEQYF
abundance: NA; j_gene: TRBJ2-7; v_gene: TRBV9; d_gene: NA; CDR3nt: TGTGCCAGCAGCGTCGACACCGAGCAGTACTTC; CDR3aa: CASSVDTEQYF
abundance: few; j_gene: TRBJ1-1; v_gene: TRBV2; d_gene: NA; CDR3nt: TGTGCCAGCAACTCTGACAGTCCTCCTTCGAACACTGAAGCTTTCTTT; CDR3aa: CASNSDSPPSNTEAFF
abundance: NA; j_gene: TRBJ2-5; v_gene: TRBV6-5; d_gene: TRBD1; CDR3nt: TGTGCCAGCAGTATAGGGACAGGGGGCGTGGAGACCCAGTACTTC; CDR3aa: CASSIGTGGVETQYF
abundance: few; j_gene: TRBJ2-5; v_gene: TRBV20-1; d_gene: TRBD2; CDR3nt: TGCAGTGCTGTGCGGGGGGAGACCCAGTACTTC; CDR3aa: CSAVRGETQYF
abundance: few; j_gene: TRBJ2-5; v_gene: TRBV14; d_gene: NA; CDR3nt: TGTGCCAGCAGCCAAGAAGGGGGCGGGGGGCTCACGAAGACCCAGTACTTC; CDR3aa: CASSQEGGGGLTKTQYF
abundance: few; j_gene: TRBJ1-6; v_gene: TRBV27; d_gene: NA; CDR3nt: TGTGCCAGCAGTTTCTTCGCGGGGAATAATTCACCCCTCCACTTT; CDR3aa: CASSFFAGNNSPLHF
abundance: NA; j_gene: TRBJ2-2; v_gene: TRBV19; d_gene: NA; CDR3nt: TGTGCCAGTAGTTCGCGGACAGCGAACACCGGGGAGCTGTTTTTT; CDR3aa: CASSSRTANTGELFF
abundance: few; j_gene: TRBJ1-3; v_gene: TRBV4-3; d_gene: NA; CDR3nt: TGCGCCAGCAGCCAAGGTGGAGGCGGGGACACCATATATTTT; CDR3aa: CASSQGGGGDTIYF
abundance: few; j_gene: TRBJ1-5; v_gene: TRBV19; d_gene: NA; CDR3nt: TGTGCCAGTACGACTTGGGGGGTATGGGGCAATCAGCCCCAGCATTTT; CDR3aa: CASTTWGVWGNQPQHF
abundance: few; j_gene: TRBJ2-3; v_gene: TRBV4-3; d_gene: NA; CDR3nt: TGCGCCAGCAGCCAATGGGGCAGTGGCACAGATACGCAGTATTTT; CDR3aa: CASSQWGSGTDTQYF
abundance: few; j_gene: TRBJ1-1; v_gene: TRBV29-1; d_gene: NA; CDR3nt: TGCAGCGCCACGGAGGATGGAGCTTTCTTT; CDR3aa: CSATEDGAFF
abundance: few; j_gene: TRBJ2-3; v_gene: TRBV7-2; d_gene: NA; CDR3nt: TGTGCCAGCAGTCCAGGGGGGACGCAGTATTTT; CDR3aa: CASSPGGTQYF
abundance: few; j_gene: TRBJ1-5; v_gene: TRBV6-6; d_gene: NA; CDR3nt: TGTGCCAGCACCCGGACAGACCGTCAGCCCCAGCATTTT; CDR3aa: CASTRTDRQPQHF
abundance: few; j_gene: TRBJ2-5; v_gene: TRBV10-1; d_gene: NA; CDR3nt: TGCGCCCAGGAGACCCAGTACTTC; CDR3aa: CAQETQYF
abundance: NA; j_gene: TRBJ1-2; v_gene: TRBV4-2; d_gene: TRBD1; CDR3nt: TGTGCCAGCACTCCATCAGGACAGGGGATCGACTATGGCTACACCTTC; CDR3aa: CASTPSGQGIDYGYTF
abundance: few; j_gene: TRBJ2-3; v_gene: TRBV7-9; d_gene: TRBD2; CDR3nt: TGTGCCAGCAGCTCTCCGGGACTAGCGGGGGTTAGCACAGATACGCAGTATTTT; CDR3aa: CASSSPGLAGVSTDTQYF
abundance: few; j_gene: TRBJ2-7; v_gene: TRBV6-1; d_gene: NA; CDR3nt: TGTGCCAGCAAGGGGATGATAGCCCTCTACGAGCAGTACTTC; CDR3aa: CASKGMIALYEQYF
abundance: NA; j_gene: TRBJ1-2; v_gene: TRBV9; d_gene: TRBD1; CDR3nt: TGTGCCAGCAGCCCCGGGGACAGGGGTGACTATGGCTACACCTTC; CDR3aa: CASSPGDRGDYGYTF
abundance: few; j_gene: TRBJ1-5; v_gene: TRBV2; d_gene: NA; CDR3nt: TGTGCCAGCAGTAGACCAGGGAATCAGCCCCAGCATTTT; CDR3aa: CASSRPGNQPQHF
abundance: NA; j_gene: TRBJ2-2; v_gene: TRBV25-1; d_gene: NA; CDR3nt: TGTGCCAGCAGGATCAGGGGCCCAGACACCGGGGAGCTGTTTTTT; CDR3aa: CASRIRGPDTGELFF
abundance: few; j_gene: TRBJ1-5; v_gene: TRBV11-2; d_gene: NA; CDR3nt: TGTGCCAGCAGCTTAGCCTTGGGGCAGAATCAGCCCCAGCATTTT; CDR3aa: CASSLALGQNQPQHF
abundance: NA; j_gene: TRBJ1-1; v_gene: TRBV25-1; d_gene: TRBD1; CDR3nt: TGTGCCAGCAGTGAATGGGACAGGAGGCCGGGCACTGAAGCTTTCTTT; CDR3aa: CASSEWDRRPGTEAFF
abundance: few; j_gene: TRBJ1-4; v_gene: TRBV4-2; d_gene: NA; CDR3nt: TGTGCCAGCAGCCAAGGTGACGGCGGGCAGGGGGAAAAACTGTTTTTT; CDR3aa: CASSQGDGGQGEKLFF
abundance: few; j_gene: TRBJ2-6; v_gene: TRBV28; d_gene: NA; CDR3nt: TGTGCCAGCAGTTCCACAGGGACTGGGGCCAACGTCCTGACTTTC; CDR3aa: CASSSTGTGANVLTF
abundance: NA; j_gene: TRBJ1-2; v_gene: TRBV6-1; d_gene: TRBD1; CDR3nt: TGTGCCAGCAGTGCGGGACAGGGAGGCTACACCTTC; CDR3aa: CASSAGQGGYTF
abundance: few; j_gene: TRBJ1-1; v_gene: TRBV5-1; d_gene: NA; CDR3nt: TGCGCCAGCAGCCCCCGGCAGGGTGGTACTGAAGCTTTCTTT; CDR3aa: CASSPRQGGTEAFF
abundance: few; j_gene: TRBJ2-5; v_gene: TRBV7-9; d_gene: TRBD1; CDR3nt: TGTGCCAGCCTCCGAACCGAGGGGGCTAGAGAGACCCAGTACTTC; CDR3aa: CASLRTEGARETQYF
abundance: NA; j_gene: TRBJ1-1; v_gene: TRBV7-3; d_gene: NA; CDR3nt: TGTGCCAGCAGCTCCCGGGGGAAAATCACTGAAGCTTTCTTT; CDR3aa: CASSSRGKITEAFF
abundance: few; j_gene: TRBJ1-5; v_gene: TRBV7-9; d_gene: TRBD1; CDR3nt: TGTGCCAGCAGCTACGGGACAGGGGGCCCTCAGCCCCAGCATTTT; CDR3aa: CASSYGTGGPQPQHF
abundance: NA; j_gene: TRBJ2-6; v_gene: TRBV9; d_gene: TRBD2; CDR3nt: TGTGCCAGCAGCCCCAGCGGGGTTGGGGCCAACGTCCTGACTTTC; CDR3aa: CASSPSGVGANVLTF
abundance: few; j_gene: TRBJ1-1; v_gene: TRBV6-6; d_gene: NA; CDR3nt: TGTGCCAGCAGTTACAACGCGGGGAACACTGAAGCTTTCTTT; CDR3aa: CASSYNAGNTEAFF
abundance: few; j_gene: TRBJ2-3; v_gene: TRBV7-9; d_gene: NA; CDR3nt: TGTGCCAGCAGCCCACAGGCAGATACGCAGTATTTT; CDR3aa: CASSPQADTQYF
abundance: few; j_gene: TRBJ1-4; v_gene: TRBV7-2; d_gene: NA; CDR3nt: TGTGCCAGCAGCTTAGCGGTTCGGTCAGGGGCTAGTGAAAAACTGTTTTTT; CDR3aa: CASSLAVRSGASEKLFF
abundance: NA; j_gene: TRBJ1-5; v_gene: TRBV19; d_gene: NA; CDR3nt: TGTGCCAGTAGTATACCGGGGAGGGCCCAGCATTTT; CDR3aa: CASSIPGRAQHF
abundance: few; j_gene: TRBJ2-2; v_gene: TRBV7-9; d_gene: TRBD1; CDR3nt: TGTGCCAGCAGCTCGCCCCCAGGAGACAGGGCGAACACCGGGGAGCTGTTTTTT; CDR3aa: CASSSPPGDRANTGELFF
abundance: NA; j_gene: TRBJ1-1; v_gene: TRBV7-9; d_gene: NA; CDR3nt: TGTGCCAGCAGCTCCCAGGGGAACACTGAAGCTTTCTTT; CDR3aa: CASSSQGNTEAFF
abundance: NA; j_gene: TRBJ2-7; v_gene: TRBV5-6; d_gene: NA; CDR3nt: TGTGCCAGCAGCTTGCTCGGAGAGGCATTATCTGACGAGCAGTACTTC; CDR3aa: CASSLLGEALSDEQYF
abundance: few; j_gene: TRBJ2-1; v_gene: TRBV11-3; d_gene: NA; CDR3nt: TGTGCCAGCAGCTCCGCCCGGGGGTTCTCCTACAATGAGCAGTTCTTC; CDR3aa: CASSSARGFSYNEQFF
abundance: NA; j_gene: TRBJ2-5; v_gene: TRBV4-3; d_gene: NA; CDR3nt: TGCGCCAGCAGCCCCACCTGGGGAGTGGGCCAAGAGACCCAGTACTTC; CDR3aa: CASSPTWGVGQETQYF
abundance: few; j_gene: TRBJ2-5; v_gene: TRBV5-1; d_gene: NA; CDR3nt: TGCGCCAGCAGCTTGGGCCCCCCTCGGGGTTCATCAGTGGAGACCCAGTACTTC; CDR3aa: CASSLGPPRGSSVETQYF
abundance: NA; j_gene: TRBJ2-1; v_gene: TRBV5-1; d_gene: NA; CDR3nt: TGCGCCAGCAGCTTGCAGGACTGGAACAATGAGCAGTTCTTC; CDR3aa: CASSLQDWNNEQFF
abundance: few; j_gene: TRBJ2-5; v_gene: TRBV2; d_gene: NA; CDR3nt: TGTGCCACCAGGGGGGGGAGCGAGACCCAGTACTTC; CDR3aa: CATRGGSETQYF